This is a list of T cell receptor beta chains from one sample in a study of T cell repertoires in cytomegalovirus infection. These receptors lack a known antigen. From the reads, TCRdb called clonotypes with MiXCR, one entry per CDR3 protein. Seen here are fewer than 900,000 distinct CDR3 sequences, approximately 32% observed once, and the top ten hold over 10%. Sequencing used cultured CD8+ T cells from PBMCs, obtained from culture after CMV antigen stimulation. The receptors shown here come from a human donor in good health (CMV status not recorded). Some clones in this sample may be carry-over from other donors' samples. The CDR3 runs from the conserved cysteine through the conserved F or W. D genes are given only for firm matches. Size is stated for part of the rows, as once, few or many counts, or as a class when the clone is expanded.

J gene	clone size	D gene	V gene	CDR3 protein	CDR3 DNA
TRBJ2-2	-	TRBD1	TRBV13	CASSYGTGATGELFF	TGTGCCAGCAGCTACGGGACAGGGGCGACCGGGGAGCTGTTTTTT
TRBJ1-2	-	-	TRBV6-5	CASSYHPGGDYGYTF	TGTGCCAGCAGTTACCACCCGGGGGGAGACTATGGCTACACCTTC
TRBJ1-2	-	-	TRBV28	CASSLLGGGYGYTF	TGTGCCAGCAGTTTATTGGGGGGAGGGTATGGCTACACCTTC
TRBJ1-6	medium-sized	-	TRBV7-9	CASSLGSGSNSPLHF	TGTGCCAGCAGCTTAGGATCAGGGAGCAACTCACCCCTCCACTTT
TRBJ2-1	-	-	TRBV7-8	CASSLEGFLSYNEQFF	TGTGCCAGCAGCTTAGAGGGGTTCCTCTCCTACAATGAGCAGTTCTTC
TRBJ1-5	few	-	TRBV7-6	CASSPDGDSNQPQHF	TGTGCCAGCAGCCCGGACGGGGATAGCAATCAGCCCCAGCATTTT
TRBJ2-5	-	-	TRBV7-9	CASSFTVGETQYF	TGTGCCAGCAGCTTTACGGTAGGAGAGACCCAGTACTTC
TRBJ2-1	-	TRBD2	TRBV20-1	CSAELAGGLINEQFF	TGCAGTGCTGAACTAGCGGGGGGGCTCATCAATGAGCAGTTCTTC
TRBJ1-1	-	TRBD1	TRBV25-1	CASRDRVSEAFF	TGTGCCAGCAGGGACAGGGTGAGTGAAGCTTTCTTT
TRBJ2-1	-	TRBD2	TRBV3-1	CASSDGLAGAYNEQFF	TGTGCCAGCAGCGACGGACTAGCGGGGGCCTACAATGAGCAGTTCTTC
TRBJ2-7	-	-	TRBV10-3	CAISEGKPYEQYF	TGTGCCATCAGTGAAGGTAAACCCTACGAGCAGTACTTC
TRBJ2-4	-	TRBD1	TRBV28	CASSLVTGGDIQYF	TGTGCCAGCAGTTTAGTGACAGGGGGGGACATTCAGTACTTC
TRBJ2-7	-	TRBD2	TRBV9	CASSDGAGGPYEQYF	TGTGCCAGCAGCGACGGAGCGGGGGGGCCCTACGAGCAGTACTTC
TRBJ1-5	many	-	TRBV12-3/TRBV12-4	CASSFKQTPVQPQHF	TGTGCCAGCAGTTTTAAACAGACTCCAGTGCAGCCCCAGCATTTT
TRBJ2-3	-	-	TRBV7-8	CASSLALARGGDDTQYF	TGTGCCAGCAGCTTAGCGTTGGCTAGAGGGGGGGATGATACGCAGTATTTT
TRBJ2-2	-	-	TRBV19	CASTDRTGTSNTGELFF	TGTGCCAGTACCGACCGCACCGGGACCTCGAACACCGGGGAGCTGTTTTTT
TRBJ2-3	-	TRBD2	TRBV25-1	CASSEKIRTSGPDTQYF	TGTGCCAGCAGTGAAAAAATCCGGACTAGCGGGCCTGATACGCAGTATTTT
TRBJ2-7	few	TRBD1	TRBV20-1	CSARAVDRGNHEQYF	TGCAGTGCTAGAGCGGTGGACAGGGGCAACCACGAGCAGTACTTC
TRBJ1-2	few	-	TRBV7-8	CAVAAKGQGYTF	TGTGCAGTCGCCGCGAAGGGGCAAGGCTACACCTTC
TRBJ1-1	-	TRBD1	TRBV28	CASSADREYLNTEAFF	TGTGCCAGCAGTGCGGACAGGGAGTATTTGAACACTGAAGCTTTCTTT
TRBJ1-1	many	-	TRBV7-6	CASSTSGETEAFF	TGTGCCAGCAGCACCTCCGGAGAGACTGAAGCTTTCTTT
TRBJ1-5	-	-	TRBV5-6	CASTRYRGARQPQHF	TGTGCCAGCACCCGATACAGAGGGGCGAGACAGCCCCAGCATTTT
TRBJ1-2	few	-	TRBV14	CASSHEGRISGYTF	TGTGCCAGCAGCCACGAGGGGCGTATAAGTGGCTACACCTTC
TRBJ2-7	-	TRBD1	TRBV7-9	CASSPAVRDRGHGEQYF	TGTGCCAGCAGCCCCGCGGTGAGGGACAGGGGGCATGGCGAGCAGTACTTC
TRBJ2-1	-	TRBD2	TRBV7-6	CASSSPRGRGGNEQFF	TGTGCCAGCAGCTCGCCGCGAGGGCGGGGGGGAAATGAGCAGTTCTTC
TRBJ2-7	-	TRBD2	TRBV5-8	CASSLSIAGVYEQYF	TGTGCCAGCAGCTTGTCGATAGCGGGGGTTTACGAGCAGTACTTC
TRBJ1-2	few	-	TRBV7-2	CASSFTGFLGYTF	TGTGCCAGCAGCTTCACAGGGTTCTTGGGCTACACCTTC
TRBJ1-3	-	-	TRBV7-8	CASSLGTLTGNTIYF	TGTGCCAGCAGCCTGGGGACATTGACTGGAAACACCATATATTTT
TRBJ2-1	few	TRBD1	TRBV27	CASSFGQGNYNEQFF	TGTGCCAGCAGTTTCGGACAGGGAAACTACAATGAGCAGTTCTTC
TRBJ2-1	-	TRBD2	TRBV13	CASLPSGGPPGYNEQFF	TGTGCCAGCTTACCGAGCGGGGGACCCCCGGGGTACAATGAGCAGTTCTTC
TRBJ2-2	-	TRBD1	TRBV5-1	CASSLRSDRGFAGELFF	TGCGCCAGCAGCTTGCGGTCCGACAGGGGATTCGCCGGGGAGCTGTTTTTT
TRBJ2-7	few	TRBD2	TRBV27	CASSLTLAGAYEQYF	TGTGCCAGCAGTTTGACACTAGCGGGAGCCTACGAGCAGTACTTC
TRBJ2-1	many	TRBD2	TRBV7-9	CASSSPQRGGYNEQFF	TGTGCCAGCAGCAGCCCCCAGCGGGGGGGCTACAATGAGCAGTTCTTC
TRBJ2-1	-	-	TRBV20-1	CSATQGGPYNEQFF	TGCAGTGCTACCCAGGGAGGCCCCTACAATGAGCAGTTCTTC
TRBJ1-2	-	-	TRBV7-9	CASSLSIGSMYYGYTF	TGTGCCAGCAGCTTAAGCATTGGCAGTATGTACTATGGCTACACCTTC
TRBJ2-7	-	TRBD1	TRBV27	CASRPTGGNEQYF	TGTGCCAGCAGACCGACAGGGGGAAACGAGCAGTACTTC
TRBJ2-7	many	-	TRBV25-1	CASSDSGYEQYF	TGTGCCAGCAGTGATAGTGGTTACGAGCAGTACTTC
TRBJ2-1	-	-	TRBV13	CASSPSRVNEQFF	TGTGCCAGCAGCCCAAGTAGGGTGAATGAGCAGTTCTTC
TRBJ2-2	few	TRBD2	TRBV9	CASSAGGDIYTGELFF	TGTGCCAGCAGCGCCGGGGGGGACATCTACACCGGGGAGCTGTTTTTT
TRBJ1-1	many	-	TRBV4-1	CASSQAGTNTEAFF	TGCGCCAGCAGCCAGGCCGGGACGAACACTGAAGCTTTCTTT
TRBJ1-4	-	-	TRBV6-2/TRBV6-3	CASSLIADTATNENLFF	TGTGCCAGCAGTTTAATCGCCGACACCGCAACTAATGAAAATCTGTTTTTT
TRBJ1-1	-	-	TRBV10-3	CAIRTTGNTEAFF	TGTGCCATCAGAACCACAGGGAACACTGAAGCTTTCTTT
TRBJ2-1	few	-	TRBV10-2	CATEGTAGYNEQFF	TGCGCCACAGAGGGGACAGCGGGCTACAATGAGCAGTTCTTC
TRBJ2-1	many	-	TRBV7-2	CASSPGEFGPEQFF	TGTGCCAGCAGCCCGGGGGAGTTTGGGCCCGAGCAGTTCTTC
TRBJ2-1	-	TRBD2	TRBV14	CASSWLAGVTNEQFF	TGTGCCAGCAGTTGGCTAGCGGGGGTGACCAATGAGCAGTTCTTC
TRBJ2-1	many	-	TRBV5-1	CASRGGTVSYNEQFF	TGCGCCTCCCGAGGAGGGACAGTCTCCTACAATGAGCAGTTCTTC
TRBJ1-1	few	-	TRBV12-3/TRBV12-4	CASSLGGGKAEAFF	TGTGCCAGCAGTTTAGGAGGGGGTAAAGCTGAAGCTTTCTTT
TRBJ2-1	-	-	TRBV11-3	CASSFDGTEQFF	TGTGCCAGCAGCTTTGATGGTACTGAGCAGTTCTTC